The TCR beta chain under discussion was sequenced for a study of blood T cell repertoires in COVID-19. J gave up 7 bases and V 2 bases, and 5 bases lay outside the gene matches. Germline V gene data show CDR1 as MNHEY and CDR2 as SMNVEV (reference sequence). This CDR3 has 15 residues. TCRdb keeps only in-frame clones here, not all; method: immunoSEQ multiplex PCR. This sample yields under 300,000 clones, of which about 86% are seen a single time; about 3% belongs to the top ten. The gene calls are TRBV27 and TRBJ1-6, with 7 bases matching TRBD1. The source of this sequence is a man aged 45-65 years who had recovered from COVID-19. The sample was PBMCs or T cells enriched from blood (not recorded which). The CDR3 coding sequence is TGTGCCAGCAGTTTACGCCCGGGACAGAATTCACCCCTCCACTTT. Encoded protein: CASSLRPGQNSPLHF.